Listed here are 23 T cell receptor beta chains from one sample, sequenced in a study of CD8 T cells in ankylosing spondylitis. MiXCR was run by TCRdb on the 5' RACE reads, yielding one entry per CDR3 protein. The repertoire holds about 360,000 distinct CDR3 sequences, approximately 22% seen once, with roughly 13% in the top ten. Specimen: blood, either unsorted or a sorted T cell fraction (not recorded which). All receptors derive from a male donor with ankylosing spondylitis or in good health (not recorded which).

This clonotype was found a few times. The chain carries TRBV12-3 or TRBV12-4 and TRBJ2-7; 12 nucleotides line up with TRBD1. The CDR3 extends over 15 amino acids. Unmatched junction bases numbered 5, after V lost 4 bases and J lost 4 bases. In DNA, the CDR3 is TGTGCCAGCAGTTCGGGACAGGGGGCGTTGTACGAGCAGTACTTC. This gives the protein CASSSGQGALYEQYF.

This clonotype was counted many times. This chain joins TRBV24-1 and TRBJ2-3; maybe TRBD1 (5 bases). Between the trimmed V and J ends, which lost 0 bases and 5 bases, there was a span of 5 bases. In germline, CDR1 is KGHDR, CDR2 SFDVKD. CDR3 length: 13 amino acids. In nucleotides, the CDR3 is TGTGCCACCAGTGATTTGCAGGGAGATACGCAGTATTTT. This sequence encodes CATSDLQGDTQYF.

This clonotype was counted only a few times. The V gene is TRBV2, the J gene TRBJ1-5, with D uncertain. The V and J ends lost 4 bases and 0 bases respectively, with 4 bases between them. Germline V gives CDR1 SNHLY, CDR2 FYNNEI. The CDR3 loop spans 13 amino acids. The CDR3 protein is CASSADSNQPQHF. The CDR3 DNA follows: TGTGCCAGCAGTGCAGATAGCAATCAGCCCCAGCATTTT.

V and J are TRBV6-2 or TRBV6-3 and TRBJ2-7; 9 bases align to TRBD2. With V trimmed by 6 bases and J by 3 bases, 3 bases remained unmatched. CDR1 is MNHEY, CDR2 SVGEGT, per germline. The length of the CDR3 is 13 residues. The CDR3 sequence is CASRLAGLYEQYF. CDR3 sequence (DNA): TGTGCCAGCAGGCTAGCGGGGCTCTACGAGCAGTACTTC.

This clonotype was detected a few times. V gene TRBV12-3 or TRBV12-4 combines with J gene TRBJ2-1, with D possibly TRBD2 on 6 matching bases. Trimming removed 7 bases from V and 7 bases from J, with 17 bases in between. The CDR3 extends over 14 amino acids. CDR3 nucleotide sequence: TGTGCCAGCATTCCGGGACTCCCCACGAATGAGCAGTTCTTC. It translates to CASIPGLPTNEQFF.

This clonotype was seen only a few times. The chain has TRBV2 and TRBJ2-3; D is uncertain. Per the germline V gene, CDR1 is SNHLY and CDR2 is FYNNEI. Trimming removed 4 bases from V and 4 bases from J, with 15 bases in between. This CDR3 spans 15 amino acids. The CDR3 spells CASSGSWLGADTQYF. CDR3 bases: TGTGCCAGCAGTGGGAGTTGGCTCGGAGCAGATACGCAGTATTTT.

This clonotype appeared many times. The rearrangement links TRBV12-3 or TRBV12-4 to TRBJ2-1; TRBD1 matches 9 bases. The V gene end was trimmed by 7 bases and the J gene end by 6 bases; junction bases not matched to a gene: 10. This CDR3 contains 15 residues. The CDR3 sequence: CASTPGTGFPNEQFF. In DNA, the CDR3 is TGTGCCAGCACCCCCGGGACAGGGTTCCCCAATGAGCAGTTCTTC.

The CDR3 region is CASRRVGVQYF. CDR3 nucleotide sequence: TGTGCCAGCCGGAGGGTAGGAGTGCAGTACTTC. This rearrangement joins TRBV12-3 or TRBV12-4 to TRBJ2-7; D possibly corresponds to TRBD2 (6 bases). V lost 8 bases and J lost 9, with 14 bases in between. CDR3 length equals 11 residues.

V is TRBV5-6 and J is TRBJ2-1, with D possibly TRBD2 on 6 matching bases. Germline V gene data show CDR1 as SGHDT and CDR2 as YYEEEE. This CDR3 region has 13 residues. V was pared by 4 bases and J by 5 bases, with 10 bases between. The CDR3 bases are TGTGCCAGCAGCCCGGGGGAGGACAATGAGCAGTTCTTC. Translation: CASSPGEDNEQFF. The whole variable domain, filled in from reference TRBV5-6 and TRBJ2-1, reads DAGVTQSPTHLIKTRGQQVTLRCSPKSGHDTVSWYQQALGQGPQFIFQYYEEEERQRGNFPDRFSGHQFPNYSSELNVNALLLGDSALYLCASSPGEDNEQFFGPGTRLTVL.

The rearrangement uses TRBV19 and TRBJ2-7; TRBD1 or TRBD2 may be the D gene (5 bases each). V lost 3 bases, J lost 2 bases, and 11 bases lay in between. This CDR3 spans 14 amino acids. Germline assignment: CDR1 LNHDA and CDR2 SQIVND (reference sequence). The CDR3: CASSIGGTTYEQYF. CDR3 in DNA: TGTGCCAGTAGTATCGGTGGGACCACCTACGAGCAGTACTTC.

In this sample, this clonotype turned up once. The chain uses TRBV28 and TRBJ2-5; TRBD1 matches at 7 bases. The germline gives CDR1 MDHEN, CDR2 SYDVKM. V lost 2 bases and J lost 0; bases outside the gene matches: 9. The CDR3 has 17 amino acids. CDR3: CASSLTLGTVYQETQYF. CDR3 coding DNA: TGTGCCAGCAGTTTAACCCTCGGGACAGTGTACCAAGAGACCCAGTACTTC.

V gene TRBV20-1 combines with J gene TRBJ2-5; D is undetermined. This CDR3 comprises 12 residues. The germline V gene has CDR1 DFQATT and CDR2 SNEGSKA (reference sequence). Trimming removed 2 bases at V and 7 bases at J, with 11 bases between. The DNA for the CDR3 is TGCAGTGCTAGACGTGGAGCCTGGACCCAGTACTTC. This codes for CSARRGAWTQYF.

This clonotype was found a few times. The J gene is TRBJ2-1, the V gene TRBV29-1, with D perhaps being TRBD1 or TRBD2 (5 bases each). V was trimmed by 5 bases and J by 5 bases, leaving 13 bases between them. This CDR3 spans 13 amino acids. The germline V gene has CDR1 SQVTM and CDR2 ANQGSEA. CDR3 in DNA: TGCAGCGTTCTCCGGGACGGGGACAATGAGCAGTTCTTC. Encoded protein: CSVLRDGDNEQFF.

CDR3 in amino acids: CASSQGSSGLSYEQYF. In DNA, the CDR3 is TGTGCCAGCAGCCAAGGATCTAGCGGACTCTCCTACGAGCAGTACTTC. V is TRBV3-1 and J is TRBJ2-7, with 7 bases matching TRBD2. Trimming took 1 base from V and 0 from J; bases not matched to a gene: 6. CDR3 length: 16 residues. Looked up from germline, CDR1 is LGHDT and CDR2 is YNNKEL (reference sequence).

The rearrangement joins TRBV4-1 to TRBJ2-5; D may correspond to TRBD1 or TRBD2 (5 bases each). CDR3 length equals 15 residues. The V and J ends lost 0 bases and 5 bases respectively, with 13 bases between them. Germline CDR1 reads MGHRA; CDR2 reads YSYEKL. The CDR3 region is CASSQEKGRGETQYF. The CDR3 DNA reads as TGCGCCAGCAGCCAAGAGAAGGGGCGCGGGGAGACCCAGTACTTC.

The rearrangement uses TRBV12-3 or TRBV12-4 and TRBJ2-1; TRBD2 matches at 8 bases. The CDR3 is 16 amino acids. The V segment lost 6 bases and the J segment 7 bases; nucleotides outside the gene matches: 14. The CDR3 loop is CASRELRGGRANEQFF. DNA of the CDR3: TGTGCCAGCAGAGAACTACGGGGGGGTAGGGCAAATGAGCAGTTCTTC.

This clonotype has a handful of counts. This rearrangement joins TRBV20-1 to TRBJ1-2; unclear D gene. Germline CDR1 is DFQATT and CDR2 is SNEGSKA (reference sequence). V shed 6 bases and J shed 3 bases, with 14 bases lying between them. The CDR3 length is 13 residues. The DNA for the CDR3 is TGCAGTGCCCCCCCCGAGACATACTATGGCTACACCTTC. Its translation is CSAPPETYYGYTF.

The rearrangement links TRBV11-2 to TRBJ2-5; D is unclear. Germline CDR1 and CDR2: SGHAT and FQNNGV. The CDR3 spans 14 residues. The V end lost 0 bases, the J end lost 1 base, and 6 bases lay between the germline ends. The CDR3, as DNA: TGTGCCAGCAGCTTAGAAAGACCCCAAGAGACCCAGTACTTC. Encoded protein: CASSLERPQETQYF.

With regard to this clonotype: Just one base apart from a much larger clone, this may be a read error. This chain uses TRBV4-1 with TRBJ2-7; D is possibly TRBD1 (5 bases). From germline, CDR1 is MGHRA and CDR2 YSYEKL. The CDR3 has 13 amino acids. The V and J ends lost 1 base and 3 bases respectively, with 7 bases between them. For the CDR3, the DNA is TGCGCCAGCAGCCAAGGGGGCAACTACGAGCAGTACTTC. Encoded protein: CASSQGGNYEQYF.

This rearrangement joins TRBV12-3 or TRBV12-4 to TRBJ2-1, with D unclear. Trimming left V 6 bases short and J 0 bases short, with 12 bases between. The CDR3 is 15 amino acids. CDR3 DNA: TGTGCCAGCAGACCGAGCCGGAGCTCCTACAATGAGCAGTTCTTC. This codes for CASRPSRSSYNEQFF.

This clonotype appeared a few times. V and J are TRBV21-1 and TRBJ2-1; the table's TRBD2 call for D was not verified on the DNA. TRBV21-1 is annotated as a pseudogene. This CDR3 region has 19 residues. The CDR3 DNA sequence: TGTGCCAGCAGTTCCCGAGGTAGCGGGGGGGCCGTCTCTTTCTTTGAGCAGTTCTTC. As protein: CASSSRGSGGAVSFFEQFF.

The V and J genes are TRBV5-1 and TRBJ2-7; the match to TRBD2 covers 8 bases. J lost 5 bases, V lost 6 bases, and 13 bases had no gene match. This CDR3 has 15 amino acids. Germline lookup yields CDR1 SGHRS and CDR2 YFSETQ. The CDR3 loop is CASTRGGPSGNEQYF. In nucleotides, the CDR3 is TGCGCCAGCACCCGGGGGGGGCCCTCGGGGAACGAGCAGTACTTC.

This clonotype came up a few times. The chain uses TRBV5-6 and TRBJ2-1, with D possibly matching TRBD1 (6 bases). This CDR3 is built from 13 residues. Germline lookup yields CDR1 SGHDT and CDR2 YYEEEE. The ends were cut back, 4 bases at V and 7 bases at J, with 12 bases in the middle. CDR3: CASSPGTRNEQFF. CDR3 in DNA: TGTGCCAGCAGCCCCGGGACACGGAATGAGCAGTTCTTC.